This T cell receptor (beta chain) emerged from a study of blood T cell repertoires in COVID-19. Study in general: Researchers got acute and convalescent COVID-19 samples from the United States, Italy and Spain. PBMCs, B-cell-depleted T cells, or T cells provided the cDNA or gDNA that made up the material.

The assay was immunoSEQ multiplex PCR, and TCRdb's table has in-frame clones only and misses some. The sample consists of 300,000 to 450,000 clones, about 90% of them appearing once. V dropped 6 bases and J dropped 5; count of bases not matched to a gene: 9. Germline lookup yields CDR1 SNHLY and CDR2 FYNNEI. The CDR3 spans 15 residues. The TCR sequence derives from a woman in her twenties or thirties who had recovered from COVID-19. Sequencing input: PBMCs or T cells enriched from blood (not recorded which). The chain recombines TRBV2 with TRBJ1-5; 8 positions agree with TRBD1. The CDR3 loop is CASSRRTGRDQPQHF. The CDR3 coding sequence is TGTGCCAGCAGCCGAAGGACAGGGAGGGATCAGCCCCAGCATTTT.